Listed here are 30 T cell receptor beta chains from one sample, sequenced in a study of T cell responses to AZD1222 COVID-19 vaccine. TCRdb keeps only in-frame clones here, not all; method: immunoSEQ multiplex PCR. This sample carries fewer than 75,000 clones, about 90% of them seen once, and the ten largest clones take over 5.5%. The specimen comprised peripheral blood, sampled 28 days after the second dose of the MenACWY control vaccine. These receptors were taken from an adult who received the MenACWY meningococcal vaccine as a control.

The gene calls are TRBV27 and TRBJ1-1; 7 bases align to TRBD1. CDR1 and CDR2 (germline): MNHEY, SMNVEV (reference sequence). J gave up 3 bases and V 5 bases, and 3 bases lay outside the gene matches. The CDR3 is made up of 13 amino acids. CDR3: CASSEQGYTEAFF. CDR3 DNA sequence: TGTGCCAGCAGTGAACAGGGGTACACTGAAGCTTTCTTT.

The rearrangement links TRBV4-1 to TRBJ2-7; 7 bases are shared with TRBD1. Unmatched junction bases numbered 1, after V lost 4 bases and J lost 1 base. Per the germline V gene, CDR1 is MGHRA and CDR2 is YSYEKL. The CDR3 covers 13 residues. CDR3 DNA sequence: TGCGCCAGCAGCCTGGGACAGTCCTACGAGCAGTACTTC. This gives the protein CASSLGQSYEQYF.

V usage is TRBV13 and J usage is TRBJ1-5; TRBD1 is a possible D gene (5 bases). V lost 3 bases and J 9 bases, leaving 24 bases between the germline ends. This CDR3 has 17 residues. The germline V gene encodes CDR1 PRHDT and CDR2 FYEKMQ (reference sequence). Here the CDR3 reads CASSFSQGIGNHGPQHF. For the CDR3, the DNA is TGTGCCAGCAGCTTCAGCCAGGGTATAGGGAATCATGGGCCCCAGCATTTT.

This clone was seen only once. The chain combines TRBV5-1 with TRBJ1-2; 8 nucleotides match TRBD1. After removal of 5 bases from V and 4 bases from J, the junction contained 10 bases not matched to a gene. Germline assignment: CDR1 SGHRS and CDR2 YFSETQ. The CDR3 runs 15 residues. Here the CDR3 reads CASSSKTGGSYGYTF. In nucleotides, the CDR3 is TGCGCCAGCAGTTCTAAAACAGGGGGGAGCTATGGCTACACCTTC.

By share, this clone counts as medium-sized. The V and J genes are TRBV28 and TRBJ1-6; D unclear. Germline loops: CDR1 MDHEN, CDR2 SYDVKM. The CDR3 extends over 14 amino acids. The ends were cut back, 5 bases at V and 9 bases at J, with 14 bases in the middle. CDR3 DNA sequence: TGTGCCAGCAGTGGGCCCGGCGTGGCTTCACCCCTCCACTTT. Translation: CASSGPGVASPLHF.

The chain carries TRBV6-5 and TRBJ2-3; D is perhaps TRBD2 (5 bases). The CDR3 runs to 15 residues. V dropped 6 bases and J dropped 2 bases, with 15 bases sitting between them. Germline V gene lookup returns CDR1 MNHEY and CDR2 SVGAGI. The CDR3, as DNA: TGTGCCAGCAGCAGAACTAGAACCCACACAGATACGCAGTATTTT. This sequence encodes CASSRTRTHTDTQYF.

The rearrangement links TRBV27 to TRBJ2-2, with TRBD1 matching over 9 bases. There are 15 residues in the CDR3. V gave up 5 bases and J gave up 7 bases; unmatched junction bases: 8. The germline gives CDR1 MNHEY, CDR2 SMNVEV (reference sequence). The CDR3 reads CASSPGTGLYGELFF. The CDR3 nucleotides read TGTGCCAGCAGTCCCGGGACAGGGTTGTACGGGGAGCTGTTTTTT.

V and J are TRBV12-3 or TRBV12-4 and TRBJ2-7; D might be TRBD2 (5 bases). CDR3 length: 13 amino acids. The V end was cut by 5 bases, the J end by 4 bases, with 12 bases between. CDR3: CASSEGILYEQYF. In DNA, the CDR3 is TGTGCCAGCAGTGAGGGAATACTATACGAGCAGTACTTC.

The chain uses TRBV4-1 and TRBJ1-1; 7 bases are a match to TRBD1. The J segment lost 2 bases and the V segment lost 3 bases, leaving 3 bases of the junction unmatched. Per the germline V gene, CDR1 is MGHRA and CDR2 is YSYEKL. The CDR3 sequence is 14 residues long. The CDR3 protein is CASSHGTANTEAFF. CDR3 nucleotide sequence: TGCGCCAGCAGCCACGGGACAGCCAACACTGAAGCTTTCTTT.

V gene TRBV11-2 combines with J gene TRBJ2-5; weak D call: TRBD1 (6 bases). The CDR3 runs to 15 residues. Germline V gives CDR1 SGHAT, CDR2 FQNNGV. Deletions cut 3 bases from V and 0 bases from J, with 11 bases between. CDR3 DNA sequence: TGTGCCAGCAGCTTCACAGGGCCCGACCAAGAGACCCAGTACTTC. Translated, it gives CASSFTGPDQETQYF.

This chain links TRBV28 with TRBJ1-2, with 10 bases matching TRBD1. The V and J ends lost 6 bases and 4 bases, in that order; junction bases with no gene match: 5. The CDR3 has 14 amino acids. From germline, CDR1 is MDHEN and CDR2 SYDVKM. The CDR3 here is CASRSGQGIYGYTF. CDR3 DNA sequence: TGTGCCAGCAGATCGGGACAGGGGATCTATGGCTACACCTTC.

The CDR3 is CASSLQGLGRADTQYF. Here the CDR3 DNA reads TGTGCCAGCAGCTTACAGGGGCTAGGAAGGGCAGATACGCAGTATTTT. V is TRBV5-6 and J is TRBJ2-3; 7 bases line up with TRBD1. CDR1 SGHDT and CDR2 YYEEEE come from the germline V gene. The CDR3 has 16 amino acids. Trimming removed 2 bases from V and 4 bases from J; junction bases left unmatched: 10.

This chain joins TRBV24-1 and TRBJ2-2; 8 nucleotides match TRBD2. The V gene's germline CDR1 is KGHDR and CDR2 SFDVKD. The CDR3 extends over 13 amino acids. The V segment lost 7 bases and the J segment 4 bases; nucleotides outside the gene matches: 1. The CDR3 protein is CATRAGATGELFF. The CDR3 coding sequence is TGTGCCACCAGAGCGGGGGCCACCGGGGAGCTGTTTTTT.

V and J are TRBV19 and TRBJ1-2; the D is unclear. Between the trimmed V and J ends, which lost 5 bases and 3 bases, there was a span of 7 bases. The CDR3 runs 12 residues. Per germline, CDR1 LNHDA and CDR2 SQIVND (reference sequence). The CDR3 spells CASSLPDYGYTF. In DNA form, the CDR3 reads TGTGCCAGTAGTCTACCTGACTATGGCTACACCTTC.

As to this clone: No DNA is shown, since the ends of the CDR3 on it are uncertain; the CDR3 is the one TCRdb lists. The V call is TRBV28, the J call TRBJ1-5. With termini counted, the CDR3 has 14 amino acids. The germline V gene encodes CDR1 MDHEN and CDR2 SYDVKM. This CDR3 is CASSSDFSGPVQHF.

The chain combines TRBV12-3 or TRBV12-4 with TRBJ2-4, with D unclear. V was clipped by 5 bases and J by 8 bases, with 10 bases between them. This CDR3 has 12 residues. The chain's CDR3 is CASSIKVYIQYF. In nucleotides, the CDR3 is TGTGCCAGCAGTATTAAAGTATACATTCAGTACTTC.

The V call is TRBV5-1, the J call TRBJ2-7, with a weak D call TRBD1 (6 bases). Trimming took 4 bases from V and 3 from J, leaving 14 bases between them. Germline lookup yields CDR1 SGHRS and CDR2 YFSETQ. CDR3 length equals 14 residues. The CDR3 is CASSRDRIYYEQYF. CDR3 bases: TGCGCCAGCAGCCGAGACAGGATCTACTACGAGCAGTACTTC.

Turning to this clone: The same CDR3 arises from other DNA sequences in this sample as well. The rearrangement uses TRBV28 and TRBJ2-5, with 7 bases matching TRBD1. Per germline, CDR1 MDHEN and CDR2 SYDVKM. The V gene end was trimmed by 6 bases and the J gene end by 3 bases; junction bases not matched to a gene: 7. The CDR3 has 14 residues. The CDR3 spells CASSSGTVKETQYF. The DNA for the CDR3 is TGTGCCAGCAGCTCCGGGACAGTTAAAGAGACCCAGTACTTC.

This chain connects TRBV6-5 to TRBJ2-7, with D possibly called TRBD1 or TRBD2 (5 bases each). Between the trimmed V and J ends, which lost 10 bases and 4 bases, there was a span of 11 bases. The CDR3 is made up of 11 amino acids. From germline, CDR1 is MNHEY and CDR2 SVGAGI. CDR3 loop: CAIRGVYEQYF. The CDR3 region has the DNA TGTGCCATCCGAGGGGTTTACGAGCAGTACTTC.

Regarding this clone: At one end, the junction sequence differs from germline, possibly due to a read error. The J gene is TRBJ1-2, the V gene TRBV29-1; D perhaps matches TRBD1 (5 bases). CDR3 length equals 11 residues. Germline-derived CDR1 and CDR2 are SQVTM and ANQGSEA. The CDR3 loop reads CSVAGNYGYTF. Written as DNA, the CDR3 is TGCAGTGTTGCAGGGAACTATGGCTACACCTTC.

The CDR3 loop reads CASSQGVNSGAYNEQFF. CDR3 in DNA: TGTGCCAGCAGCCAAGGGGTTAATAGCGGGGCTTACAATGAGCAGTTCTTC. The chain links TRBV4-2 to TRBJ2-1, with 8 bases lining up with TRBD2. V was pared by 1 base and J by 4 bases, with 9 bases of the junction left unmatched. The CDR3 runs 17 residues. Per the germline V gene, CDR1 is LGHNA and CDR2 is YNFKEQ.

This clone was detected only a few times. Compared with germline, one end of the junction differs, possibly owing to a read error. The chain recombines TRBV27 with TRBJ2-7; D is undetermined. The CDR3 runs to 13 residues. Germline V CDR1 and CDR2: MNHEY, SMNVEV (reference sequence). Written as DNA, the CDR3 is TGTGCCAGCAGTTTCAGAAGCCCGCCAACCCCCGTATTC. It specifies CASSFRSPPTPVF.

CDR3 in DNA: TGTGCCACCAGCAGGTCCGGGACGCACTTAGGAGATACGCAGTATTTT. Translation: CATSRSGTHLGDTQYF. The gene calls are TRBV15 and TRBJ2-3, with D tentatively TRBD1 or TRBD2 (5 bases each). V was pared by 3 bases and J by 5 bases, with 18 bases between. Germline CDR1 is LNHNV and CDR2 is YYDKDF (reference sequence). The CDR3 runs 16 residues.

This clone was counted only a few times. The rearrangement links TRBV6-4 to TRBJ2-3; D uncertain. V was trimmed by 0 bases and J by 7 bases, leaving 14 bases between them. Germline V gives CDR1 MRHNA, CDR2 SNTAGT. The CDR3 length is 15 residues. CDR3 nucleotides: TGTGCCAGCAGTGACTCAGAAGGGCCCCAGCATACGCAGTATTTT. This sequence encodes CASSDSEGPQHTQYF.

J is TRBJ2-2 and V is TRBV7-2; 8 bases match TRBD2. Losses at the gene ends were 1 base for V and 7 bases for J; bases not matched to a gene: 5. Looked up from germline, CDR1 is SGHTA and CDR2 is FQGNSA. The CDR3 length is 15 residues. The DNA of the CDR3 is TGTGCCAGCAGCTTAGACGGGAGGGCCAACGGGGAGCTGTTTTTT. Translation: CASSLDGRANGELFF.

This clone was found once. At one boundary the junction diverges from the germline segment, which might be a read error. V and J are TRBV7-2 and TRBJ2-6; no clear D. This CDR3 has 14 amino acids. The germline V gene has CDR1 SGHTA and CDR2 FQGNSA. This chain's CDR3 is CASSLAHGTNVLTF. The CDR3 nucleotides read TGTGCCAGCAGCTTAGCCCATGGGACCAACGTCCTGACTTTC.

This clone was seen once. The chain employs TRBV28 and TRBJ2-7; the match to TRBD2 covers 9 bases. Germline trimming cut 6 bases from V and 7 bases from J; bases unmatched to any gene: 10. This CDR3 has 14 amino acids. Germline CDR1 reads MDHEN; CDR2 reads SYDVKM. The CDR3, as DNA: TGTGCCAGCAGGACACCGGGACTAGCTCGAGAGCAGTACTTC. Residues: CASRTPGLAREQYF.

The V gene is TRBV2, the J gene TRBJ2-7, with 7 bases matching TRBD2. The CDR3 is 16 residues long. Germline V CDR1 and CDR2: SNHLY, FYNNEI. V trimming: 2 bases; J trimming: 3 bases; junction bases outside the gene matches: 10. CDR3 sequence (DNA): TGTGCCAGCAGTGAATCGGGGTGGGAGGGTTACTACGAGCAGTACTTC. Its protein product is CASSESGWEGYYEQYF.

CDR3 in amino acids: CASDGNEQFF. DNA for the CDR3: TGTGCCAGCGACGGTAATGAGCAGTTCTTC. This chain links TRBV2 with TRBJ2-1; D ambiguous. The CDR3 is 10 residues long. V was shortened by 8 bases and J by 7 bases, with 6 bases between the two germline ends. Germline loops: CDR1 SNHLY, CDR2 FYNNEI.

This clone was detected only a few times. The CDR3 nucleotides are TGCGCCAGCAGCCAGAATGACCAGGCCAACTCTGGAAACACCATATATTTT. Residues: CASSQNDQANSGNTIYF. The chain employs TRBV4-1 and TRBJ1-3; D is unresolved. The CDR3 totals 17 residues. Germline lookup yields CDR1 MGHRA and CDR2 YSYEKL. V was trimmed by 3 bases and J by 0 bases, leaving 15 bases between them.